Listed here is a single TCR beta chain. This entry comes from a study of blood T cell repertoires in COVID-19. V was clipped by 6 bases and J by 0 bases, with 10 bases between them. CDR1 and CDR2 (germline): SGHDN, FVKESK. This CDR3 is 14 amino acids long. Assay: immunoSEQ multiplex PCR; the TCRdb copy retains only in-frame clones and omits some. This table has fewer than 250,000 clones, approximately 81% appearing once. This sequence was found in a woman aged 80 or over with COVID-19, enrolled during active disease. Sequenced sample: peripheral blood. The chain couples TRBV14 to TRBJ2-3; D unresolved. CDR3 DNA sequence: TGTGCCAGCAGGTCTAGTGTCAGCACAGATACGCAGTATTTT. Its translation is CASRSSVSTDTQYF.